The rows below give T cell receptor beta chains drawn from one sample of a study of monozygotic twins with inflammatory bowel disease. TCRdb reprocessed the 5' RACE reads and reports one entry per CDR3 protein, with no DNA. The repertoire table contains about 380,000 distinct CDR3 sequences. The specimen sequenced was blood. These receptor sequences come from a human donor with ulcerative colitis or Crohn's disease, or a healthy co-twin of an affected twin (not recorded which). Each CDR3 is given with its conserved first and last residue.

v_gene	j_gene	CDR3aa
TRBV6-2/TRBV6-3	TRBJ2-7	CASSYSTGFSYEQYF
TRBV7-3	TRBJ2-2	CASSSRTPNNTGELFF
TRBV7-9	TRBJ1-2	CASSLSPAGGDYGYTF
TRBV20-1	TRBJ2-5	CSARWRGTQYF
TRBV18	TRBJ2-5	CASSPGTGTQETQYF
TRBV9	TRBJ2-7	CASSPRDSLYEQYF
TRBV6-6	TRBJ2-3	CASVASGTDTQYF
TRBV4-3	TRBJ2-7	CASSQDGRGFDEQYF
TRBV6-2/TRBV6-3	TRBJ2-7	CASSSSSGTGGFYEQYF
TRBV29-1	TRBJ1-1	CSVERHPNTEAFF
TRBV2	TRBJ2-7	CASRRQGAHEQYF
TRBV12-3/TRBV12-4	TRBJ2-7	CASSRGPAFSYEQYF
TRBV7-9	TRBJ1-1	CASSREMNTEAFF
TRBV7-2	TRBJ1-5	CASSFDRLKNQPQHF
TRBV20-1	TRBJ1-5	CSAPGALFGTPHQPQHF
TRBV15	TRBJ2-5	CATSTNLAQETQYF
TRBV7-2	TRBJ2-7	CASSLASGTGAPYEQYF
TRBV7-2	TRBJ2-7	CASSLYRTTHEQYF
TRBV20-1	TRBJ2-7	CSAPTGSFYEQYF
TRBV5-1	TRBJ2-7	CASSSGTLSSYEQYF
TRBV15	TRBJ1-2	CATRSGTGLIYGYTF
TRBV27	TRBJ2-1	CASSWGAGGSYNEQFF
TRBV5-1	TRBJ2-7	CASSQSQGSHEQYF
TRBV20-1	TRBJ2-7	CSADNTAVAIYEQYF
TRBV20-1	TRBJ2-2	CSASGASANTGELFF
TRBV3-1	TRBJ2-1	CASSQDKGNEQFF
TRBV5-1	TRBJ2-7	CASSLGQSNSYEQYF
TRBV7-9	TRBJ2-3	CASSLPSGRGSDTQYF
TRBV29-1	TRBJ2-7	CSVEDRGRASYEQYF
TRBV27	TRBJ1-2	CASSLTGALYGYTF
TRBV7-2	TRBJ1-5	CASSETGLEGANQPQHF
TRBV18	TRBJ2-7	CASSPARSPYYEQYF
TRBV12-3/TRBV12-4	TRBJ1-2	CASRSRGREEGDYGYTF
TRBV27	TRBJ2-6	CASSLSPGSGANVLTF
TRBV7-9	TRBJ1-1	CASSFKGGNTEAFF
TRBV4-1	TRBJ1-6	CASSQLLGPVSYNSPLHF
TRBV7-3	TRBJ1-6	CASSLTRETPLHF
TRBV20-1	TRBJ2-1	CSAREHINNEQFF
TRBV9	TRBJ2-7	CASSVAPQGRYEQYF
TRBV4-2	TRBJ2-1	CASSLDRAEDEQFF
TRBV7-2	TRBJ2-1	CASSLAFDRSSYNEQFF
TRBV6-5	TRBJ2-2	CASSYSPGGYENTGELFF
TRBV11-1	TRBJ1-2	CASSLGTGLYGYTF
TRBV5-1	TRBJ2-5	CASSVTGSGETQYF